A single sample is the source of the 26 T cell receptor beta chains below, sequenced in a study of cytomegalovirus exposure and HLA in healthy donors. 13 Jbeta primers and 60 Vbeta primers were used for the PCR. The repertoire was sequenced with immunoSEQ multiplex PCR; TCRdb's copy has only in-frame clones and lacks some. The sample table includes 96,000 or so clones. Sequenced material: PBMCs. These receptors were collected from a woman in her twenties or thirties in good health and CMV-seronegative.

V and J are TRBV28 and TRBJ1-2; weak D call: TRBD1 (5 bases). Between the trimmed V and J ends, which lost 2 bases and 8 bases, there was a span of 12 bases. Per the germline V gene, CDR1 is MDHEN and CDR2 is SYDVKM. The length of the CDR3 is 13 residues. The CDR3 region has the DNA TGTGCCAGCAGTTTAGGGTCAGGGAGGGGCTACACCTTC. Amino acids: CASSLGSGRGYTF.

The rearrangement uses TRBV27 and TRBJ1-6; D may be TRBD1 (5 bases). The CDR3 contains 12 residues. The germline V gene has CDR1 MNHEY and CDR2 SMNVEV (reference sequence). V gave up 3 bases and J gave up 9 bases, with 6 bases separating them. In DNA form, the CDR3 reads TGTGCCAGCAGTTTTAGGGGTTCACCCCTCCACTTT. Its translation: CASSFRGSPLHF.

The chain uses TRBV5-1 and TRBJ1-1; D possibly corresponds to TRBD1 (5 bases). The CDR3 contains 15 residues. Trimming stripped 4 bases from V and 3 bases from J, with 16 bases between. Germline V gene data show CDR1 as SGHRS and CDR2 as YFSETQ. DNA of the CDR3: TGCGCCAGCAGCCCCGGGGGGGGAGAGGACACTGAAGCTTTCTTT. This codes for CASSPGGGEDTEAFF.

The J gene is TRBJ2-5, the V gene TRBV9, with unresolved D. Trimming left V 3 bases short and J 1 base short, with 10 bases between. The germline V gene encodes CDR1 SGDLS and CDR2 YYNGEE. The CDR3 consists of 14 residues. The CDR3 DNA follows: TGTGCCAGCAGCGAGAACACGATCCAAGAGACCCAGTACTTC. Translation: CASSENTIQETQYF.

The chain couples TRBV6-5 to TRBJ1-6; no clear D. Trimming took 6 bases from V and 8 from J, leaving 17 bases between them. Germline assignment: CDR1 MNHEY and CDR2 SVGAGI. This CDR3 is 15 amino acids long. CDR3 amino acids: CASSLPREGDSPLHF. The CDR3 bases are TGTGCCAGCAGCCTCCCGAGGGAAGGTGATTCACCCCTCCACTTT.

The chain is built from TRBV5-1 and TRBJ2-7, with a possible D match to TRBD2 (6 bases). Germline values: CDR1 SGHRS, CDR2 YFSETQ. Trimming removed 0 bases at V and 2 bases at J, with 12 bases between. CDR3 size: 15 residues. The CDR3 nucleotides are TGCGCCAGCAGCTTGGGGGGGGTTTCCACCTACGAGCAGTACTTC. This codes for CASSLGGVSTYEQYF.

The chain joins TRBV4-1 to TRBJ2-1; the D gene is possibly TRBD2 (5 bases). The CDR3 sequence is 12 residues long. V was cut by 2 bases and J by 9 bases, with 8 bases left in between. Germline V gene data show CDR1 as MGHRA and CDR2 as YSYEKL. The CDR3 loop reads CASSQLAGEQFF. The CDR3 DNA follows: TGCGCCAGCAGCCAACTTGCGGGTGAGCAGTTCTTC.

The rearrangement links TRBV11-2 to TRBJ1-6; D not resolved. In germline, CDR1 is SGHAT, CDR2 FQNNGV. The CDR3 is 14 residues long. V was cut by 5 bases and J by 7 bases, with 12 bases left in between. This CDR3 reads CASSVDTDNSPLHF. The DNA of the CDR3 is TGTGCCAGCAGCGTCGACACTGACAATTCACCCCTCCACTTT. Looking up the rest from reference TRBV11-2 and TRBJ1-6 gives the full variable domain: EAGVAQSPRYKIIEKRQSVAFWCNPISGHATLYWYQQILGQGPKLLIQFQNNGVVDDSQLPKDRFSAERLKGVDSTLKIQPAKLEDSAVYLCASSVDTDNSPLHFGNGTRLTVT.

The chain links TRBV6-5 to TRBJ2-7; D possibly corresponds to TRBD2 (5 bases). CDR3 size: 12 residues. V lost 7 bases, J lost 7 bases, and 14 bases lay in between. Germline-derived CDR1 and CDR2 are MNHEY and SVGAGI. DNA for the CDR3: TGTGCCAGCACCCCCGGGGAAGGGGAGCAGTACTTC. It translates to CASTPGEGEQYF.

The DNA for the CDR3 is TGCGCCAGCAGCTTGTCCCAGGGGCTGCAAGAGACCCAGTACTTC. Translation: CASSLSQGLQETQYF. The chain carries TRBV5-1 and TRBJ2-5, with D perhaps matching TRBD1 (6 bases). The CDR3 is made up of 15 amino acids. V lost 1 base to trimming and J lost 2 bases, with 12 bases between them. Per germline, CDR1 SGHRS and CDR2 YFSETQ.

The V and J genes are TRBV30 and TRBJ1-2; D is possibly TRBD1 (5 bases). CDR1 is GTSNPN, CDR2 SVGIG, per germline (reference sequence). Trimming left V 1 base short and J 8 bases short, with 14 bases between. The CDR3 extends over 13 amino acids. As DNA, the CDR3 is TGTGCCTGGAGTGGGGTGCAGGGTTGGGGCTACACCTTC. This encodes CAWSGVQGWGYTF. Complete variable domain (other parts from reference TRBV30 and TRBJ1-2): SQTIHQWPATLVQPVGSPLSLECTVEGTSNPNLYWYRQAAGRGLQLLFYSVGIGQISSEVPQNLSASRPQDRQFILSSKKLLLSDSGFYLCAWSGVQGWGYTFGSGTRLTVV.

V and J are TRBV7-8 and TRBJ1-5; tentative D call: TRBD1 (5 bases). Germline V gene lookup returns CDR1 SGHVS and CDR2 FQNEAQ. V lost 7 bases and J 3 bases, leaving 16 bases between the germline ends. This CDR3 spans 15 amino acids. CDR3 DNA sequence: TGTGCCAGCACGCCCGGGGGTAGGTACAATCAGCCCCAGCATTTT. This translates into CASTPGGRYNQPQHF.

The chain combines TRBV29-1 with TRBJ2-1; 11 nucleotides line up with TRBD2. V shed 7 bases, J shed 8 bases, and the junction held 4 bases outside the gene matches. The CDR3 runs 12 residues. The germline V gene encodes CDR1 SQVTM and CDR2 ANQGSEA. CDR3 amino acids: CSGSGRGDEQFF. CDR3 bases: TGCAGCGGTAGCGGGAGGGGGGATGAGCAGTTCTTC.

The J gene is TRBJ2-3, the V gene TRBV5-8; TRBD2 agrees at 11 bases. CDR3 size: 17 residues. Germline trimming cut 7 bases from V and 2 bases from J; bases unmatched to any gene: 12. In germline, CDR1 is SGHTS, CDR2 YDEGEE. The CDR3: CASAGIAGGIFTDTQYF. The DNA for the CDR3 is TGTGCCAGCGCGGGAATAGCGGGAGGGATTTTCACAGATACGCAGTATTTT.

V is TRBV2 and J is TRBJ2-1, with D possibly TRBD1 on 6 matching bases. The CDR3 covers 12 residues. Germline V gene lookup returns CDR1 SNHLY and CDR2 FYNNEI. The germline V and J ends were trimmed by 4 bases and 10 bases, with 11 bases remaining between them. CDR3 in DNA: TGTGCCAGCAGTGTGGGGGCTGGCGAGCAGTTCTTC. This codes for CASSVGAGEQFF.

The chain has TRBV19 and TRBJ2-7; TRBD2 might be the D (7 bases). Germline CDR1 and CDR2: LNHDA and SQIVND (reference sequence). V was trimmed by 10 bases and J by 1 base, leaving 20 bases between them. CDR3 length: 15 amino acids. The CDR3 DNA is TGTGCCATCAGGCTGCGGCGGGGGCCGTCCTACGAGCAGTACTTC. Encoded protein: CAIRLRRGPSYEQYF. Together with reference TRBV19 and TRBJ2-7, the CDR3 gives the full variable domain: DGGITQSPKYLFRKEGQNVTLSCEQNLNHDAMYWYRQDPGQGLRLIYYSQIVNDFQKGDIAEGYSVSREKKESFPLTVTSAQKNPTAFYLCAIRLRRGPSYEQYFGPGTRLTVT.

This chain connects TRBV6-1 to TRBJ1-5; 8 positions agree with TRBD1. This CDR3 region has 17 residues. V was pared by 2 bases and J by 4 bases, with 10 bases of the junction left unmatched. Germline CDR1 is MNHNS and CDR2 is SASEGT. CDR3 DNA sequence: TGTGCCAGCAGTGAACCCGGACAGGGCTTATGGAATCAGCCCCAGCATTTT. Its translation: CASSEPGQGLWNQPQHF.

The rearrangement joins TRBV5-6 to TRBJ1-2; no clear D. The V gene's germline CDR1 is SGHDT and CDR2 YYEEEE. The V end was cut by 4 bases, the J end by 4 bases, with 23 bases between. The CDR3 length is 17 residues. CDR3 region: CASSLALHKLNFYGYTF. The CDR3 coding sequence is TGTGCCAGCAGCCTGGCTTTACACAAACTAAACTTCTATGGCTACACCTTC.

The chain is built from TRBV18 and TRBJ2-3; D perhaps matches TRBD1 (6 bases). V lost 3 bases and J 1 base, leaving 11 bases between the germline ends. Germline CDR1 and CDR2: KGHSH and LQKENI. The CDR3 totals 15 residues. CDR3 coding DNA: TGTGCCAGCTCACCTGATTCAGGGGGCACAGATACGCAGTATTTT. This sequence encodes CASSPDSGGTDTQYF.

This sequence joins TRBV7-9 and TRBJ2-5; 11 bases line up with TRBD2. This CDR3 region has 16 residues. CDR1 is SEHNR, CDR2 FQNEAQ, per germline (reference sequence). The junction had 3 bases not matched to a gene; V was cut back by 3 bases and J by 0 bases. The CDR3 sequence: CASSFLAGGNQETQYF. The CDR3 coding sequence is TGTGCCAGCAGCTTCCTAGCGGGGGGTAACCAAGAGACCCAGTACTTC. The full variable domain, rest sourced from reference TRBV7-9 and TRBJ2-5, is DTGVSQNPRHKITKRGQNVTFRCDPISEHNRLYWYRQTLGQGPEFLTYFQNEAQLEKSRLLSDRFSAERPKGSFSTLEIQRTEQGDSAMYLCASSFLAGGNQETQYFGPGTRLLVL.

The rearrangement links TRBV2 to TRBJ1-2; 10 bases fit TRBD1. Looked up from germline, CDR1 is SNHLY and CDR2 is FYNNEI. J was trimmed by 8 bases and V by 5 bases; bases with no gene match: 14. The CDR3 length is 16 residues. The CDR3 is CASSLTGGDVPRGYTF. In nucleotides, the CDR3 is TGTGCCAGCAGTCTGACAGGGGGCGATGTCCCTAGGGGCTACACCTTC.

The V call is TRBV10-3, the J call TRBJ2-1; perhaps TRBD1 as D (7 bases). The CDR3 has 17 residues. The V gene lost 4 bases and the J gene lost 0 bases, with 16 bases spanning the gap. Germline V CDR1 and CDR2: ENHRY, SYGVKD. As DNA, the CDR3 is TGTGCCATCAGTGGGACAGGAGGGGGTTCCTCCTACAATGAGCAGTTCTTC. Protein: CAISGTGGGSSYNEQFF.

The CDR3 region is CASSLLQGAASTDTQYF. Here the CDR3 DNA reads TGTGCCAGCAGTTTGCTGCAAGGAGCGGCAAGCACAGATACGCAGTATTTT. The V gene is TRBV27, the J gene TRBJ2-3, with D possibly TRBD2 on 5 matching bases. This CDR3 comprises 17 residues. V dropped 3 bases and J dropped 0 bases, with 16 bases sitting between them. Germline V gene data show CDR1 as MNHEY and CDR2 as SMNVEV (reference sequence).

This chain uses TRBV27 with TRBJ2-5; TRBD2 aligns across 8 bases. The CDR3 is 16 residues long. CDR1 and CDR2 (germline): MNHEY, SMNVEV (reference sequence). Trimming removed 5 bases from V and 4 bases from J; junction bases left unmatched: 12. CDR3 amino acids: CASSPESGSMVETQYF. The CDR3 coding sequence is TGTGCCAGCAGTCCCGAGAGCGGGAGTATGGTAGAGACCCAGTACTTC.

This chain uses TRBV10-2 with TRBJ2-7; D is perhaps TRBD2 (5 bases). V was shortened by 7 bases and J by 3 bases, with 13 bases between the two germline ends. Germline V gene data show CDR1 as WSHSY and CDR2 as SAAADI. This CDR3 contains 13 residues. Here the CDR3 DNA reads TGCGCCAGCACCGTCGGACTGATCTACGAGCAGTACTTC. Protein product: CASTVGLIYEQYF.

The rearrangement joins TRBV29-1 to TRBJ1-1; weak D call: TRBD1 (5 bases). CDR1 and CDR2 from the germline V gene are SQVTM and ANQGSEA. Trimming pared 5 bases from V and 3 bases from J, leaving 10 bases between. The CDR3 runs 12 residues. The CDR3 DNA follows: TGCAGCGTTTCCCGGGGGGACACTGAAGCTTTCTTT. It codes for CSVSRGDTEAFF.